The 3 T cell receptor beta chains in this list originate from one sample, sequenced in a study of PD-L1 blockade in urothelial cancer. Time point defined: pretreatment peripheral blood. TCRdb's table, derived via immunoSEQ multiplex PCR, lists solely in-frame clones and lacks some. The data show approximately 47,000 clones, with 75% to 90% seen just once and approximately 1.7% held by the top ten. Sequencing was performed on PBMCs, taken around atezolizumab (anti-PD-L1) treatment. These receptors were taken from a man in his forties or fifties with urothelial cancer.

The rearrangement links TRBV2 to TRBJ1-4; D remains unclear. Between the trimmed V and J ends, which lost 7 bases and 6 bases, there was a span of 12 bases. Per the germline V gene, CDR1 is SNHLY and CDR2 is FYNNEI. The CDR3 spans 13 residues. Here the CDR3 reads CASIEGEYEKLFF. CDR3 bases: TGTGCCAGCATAGAGGGAGAGTATGAAAAACTGTTTTTT. Full variable domain (outside the CDR3, taken from reference TRBV2 and TRBJ1-4): EPEVTQTPSHQVTQMGQEVILRCVPISNHLYFYWYRQILGQKVEFLVSFYNNEISEKSEIFDDQFSVERPDGSNFTLKIRSTKLEDSAMYFCASIEGEYEKLFFGSGTQLSVL.

This chain uses TRBV5-1 with TRBJ1-2, with D perhaps TRBD1 (5 bases). V gave up 6 bases and J gave up 2 bases, with 8 bases separating them. The CDR3 contains 12 residues. CDR1 SGHRS and CDR2 YFSETQ come from the germline V gene. CDR3 DNA: TGCGCCAGCAATCCAGGGAACTATGGCTACACCTTC. Protein sequence: CASNPGNYGYTF.

The J gene is TRBJ1-6, the V gene TRBV4-2, with D possibly TRBD1 on 6 matching bases. Germline V gene lookup returns CDR1 LGHNA and CDR2 YNFKEQ. V was trimmed by 0 bases and J by 7 bases, leaving 13 bases between them. This CDR3 comprises 16 residues. CDR3 region: CASSQDIGGGNSPLHF. The CDR3 DNA sequence: TGTGCCAGCAGCCAAGACATTGGGGGGGGCAATTCACCCCTCCACTTT.